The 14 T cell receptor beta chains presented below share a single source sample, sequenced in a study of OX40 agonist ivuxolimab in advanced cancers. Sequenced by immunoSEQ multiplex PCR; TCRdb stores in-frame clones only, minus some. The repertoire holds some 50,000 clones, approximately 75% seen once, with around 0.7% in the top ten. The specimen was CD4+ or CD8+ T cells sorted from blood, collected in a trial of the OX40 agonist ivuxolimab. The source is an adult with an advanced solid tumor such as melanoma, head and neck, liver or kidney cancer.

The CDR3 bases are TGTGCCAGCCAAAGGACGGCAGAAGGAAAACTGTTTTTT. It encodes CASQRTAEGKLFF. J is TRBJ1-4 and V is TRBV6-1; D remains ambiguous. The CDR3 loop spans 13 amino acids. Germline V CDR1 and CDR2: MNHNS, SASEGT. Trimming pared 8 bases from V and 10 bases from J, leaving 17 bases between.

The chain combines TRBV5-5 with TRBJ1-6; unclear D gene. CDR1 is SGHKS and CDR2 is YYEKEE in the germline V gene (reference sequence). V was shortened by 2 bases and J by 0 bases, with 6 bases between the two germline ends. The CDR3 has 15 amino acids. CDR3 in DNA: TGTGCCAGCAGCTTCGGTAGCTCCTATAATTCACCCCTCCACTTT. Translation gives CASSFGSSYNSPLHF.

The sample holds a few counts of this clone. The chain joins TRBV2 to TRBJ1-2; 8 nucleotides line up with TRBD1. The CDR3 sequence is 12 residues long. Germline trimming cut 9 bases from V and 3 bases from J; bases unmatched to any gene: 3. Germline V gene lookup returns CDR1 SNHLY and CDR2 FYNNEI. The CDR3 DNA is TGTGCCAGTTCGACAGGGGACTATGGCTACACCTTC. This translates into CASSTGDYGYTF.

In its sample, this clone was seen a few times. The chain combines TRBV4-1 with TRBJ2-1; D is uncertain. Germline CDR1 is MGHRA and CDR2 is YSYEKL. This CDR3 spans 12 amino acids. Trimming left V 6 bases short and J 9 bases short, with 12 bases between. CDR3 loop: CASRNTASEQFF. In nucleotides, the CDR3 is TGCGCCAGCAGAAATACAGCTAGTGAGCAGTTCTTC.

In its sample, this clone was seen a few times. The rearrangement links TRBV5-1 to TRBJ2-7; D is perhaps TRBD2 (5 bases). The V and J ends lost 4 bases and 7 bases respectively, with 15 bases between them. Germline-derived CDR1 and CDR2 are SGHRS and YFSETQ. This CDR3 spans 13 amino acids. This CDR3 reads CASSRDRPGEQYF. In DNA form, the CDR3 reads TGCGCCAGCAGCCGCGACCGCCCGGGGGAGCAGTACTTC.

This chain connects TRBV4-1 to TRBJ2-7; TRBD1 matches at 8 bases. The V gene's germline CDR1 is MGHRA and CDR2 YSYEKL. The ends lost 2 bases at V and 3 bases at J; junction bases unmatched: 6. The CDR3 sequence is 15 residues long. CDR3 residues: CASSQLGTGGYEQYF. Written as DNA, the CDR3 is TGCGCCAGCAGCCAACTTGGGACAGGCGGCTACGAGCAGTACTTC.

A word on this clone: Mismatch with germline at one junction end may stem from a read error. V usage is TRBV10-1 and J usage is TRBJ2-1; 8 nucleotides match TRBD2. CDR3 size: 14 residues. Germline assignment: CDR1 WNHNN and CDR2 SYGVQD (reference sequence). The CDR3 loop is CASKGGGLSNGQFF. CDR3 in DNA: TGCGCCAGCAAAGGCGGGGGGCTCTCCAATGGGCAGTTCTTC.

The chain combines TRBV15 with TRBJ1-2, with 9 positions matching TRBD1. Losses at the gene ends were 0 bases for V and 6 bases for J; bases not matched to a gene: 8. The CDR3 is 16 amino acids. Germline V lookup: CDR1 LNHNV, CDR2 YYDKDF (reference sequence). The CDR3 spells CATSRDFEDRGDGYTF. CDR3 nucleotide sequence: TGTGCCACCAGCAGAGATTTCGAGGACAGGGGCGATGGCTACACCTTC.

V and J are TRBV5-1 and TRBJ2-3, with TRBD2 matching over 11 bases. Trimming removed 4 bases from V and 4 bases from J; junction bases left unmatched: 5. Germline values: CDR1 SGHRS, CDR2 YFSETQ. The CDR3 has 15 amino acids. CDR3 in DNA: TGCGCCAGCAGCCAAGGGACTAGCGGTGCAGATACGCAGTATTTT. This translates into CASSQGTSGADTQYF.

CDR3 bases: TGTGCCAGCAGTGAATACCCCGGACTAGCAAAAGAGACCCAGTACTTC. This encodes CASSEYPGLAKETQYF. The chain links TRBV6-1 to TRBJ2-5; 8 positions agree with TRBD2. Germline V gene data show CDR1 as MNHNS and CDR2 as SASEGT. The CDR3 spans 16 residues. V was pared by 2 bases and J by 3 bases, with 8 bases of the junction left unmatched.

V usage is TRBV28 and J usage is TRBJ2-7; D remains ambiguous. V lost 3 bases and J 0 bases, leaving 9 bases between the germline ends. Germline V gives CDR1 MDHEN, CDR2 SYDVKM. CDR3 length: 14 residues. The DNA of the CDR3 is TGTGCCAGCAGTTTTCGTGGCGACTCCTACGAGCAGTACTTC. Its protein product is CASSFRGDSYEQYF.

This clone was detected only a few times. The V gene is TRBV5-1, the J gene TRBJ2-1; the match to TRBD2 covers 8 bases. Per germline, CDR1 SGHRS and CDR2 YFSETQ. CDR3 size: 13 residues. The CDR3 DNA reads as TGCGAGGGCAGCTTGGGACTAGTCGATGAGCAGTTCTTC. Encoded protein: CEGSLGLVDEQFF.

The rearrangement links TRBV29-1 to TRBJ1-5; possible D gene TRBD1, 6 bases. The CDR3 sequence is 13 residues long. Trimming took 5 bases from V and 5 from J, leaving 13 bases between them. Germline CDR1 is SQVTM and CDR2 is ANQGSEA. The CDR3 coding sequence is TGCAGCGTTCAAATGGGGGGCGATCAGCCCCAGCATTTT. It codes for CSVQMGGDQPQHF.

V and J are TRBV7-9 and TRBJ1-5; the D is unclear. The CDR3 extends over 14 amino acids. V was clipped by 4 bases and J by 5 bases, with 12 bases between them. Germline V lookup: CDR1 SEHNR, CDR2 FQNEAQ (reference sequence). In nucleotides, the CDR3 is TGTGCCAGCAGCTCGCCCGGGTACGATCAGCCCCAGCATTTT. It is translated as CASSSPGYDQPQHF.